The next 20 T cell receptor beta chains were all read from a single sample in a study of blood T cell repertoires in COVID-19. Data came from immunoSEQ multiplex PCR; TCRdb stores just in-frame clones and leaves some out. The table has approximately 200,000 clones, 70% to 90% seen once. Input material: peripheral blood. The receptors originated from a woman aged 25 to 39 with active or convalescent COVID-19.

The J gene is TRBJ2-1, the V gene TRBV19; TRBD2 is a possible D gene (6 bases). Germline loops: CDR1 LNHDA, CDR2 SQIVND (reference sequence). The germline V and J ends were trimmed by 9 bases and 10 bases, with 16 bases remaining between them. CDR3 size: 12 residues. CDR3 DNA sequence: TGTGCCAGCCGGGGACTTCTGCAGGAGCAGTTCTTC. The encoded protein is CASRGLLQEQFF.

The chain carries TRBV7-2 and TRBJ2-1, with TRBD2 identical over 7 bases. The J segment lost 4 bases and the V segment lost 4 bases, leaving 10 bases of the junction unmatched. Germline V lookup: CDR1 SGHTA, CDR2 FQGNSA. This CDR3 has 16 amino acids. The CDR3 spells CASSSRGLAEYNEQFF. For the CDR3, the DNA is TGTGCCAGCAGCTCTAGAGGGCTAGCGGAGTACAATGAGCAGTTCTTC.

The chain couples TRBV11-2 to TRBJ1-6; D is unresolved. Germline CDR1 and CDR2: SGHAT and FQNNGV. V lost 6 bases and J 8 bases, leaving 11 bases between the germline ends. The CDR3 loop spans 13 amino acids. CDR3 DNA sequence: TGTGCCAGCAGACCTGTTCGGGATTCACCCCTCCACTTT. As protein: CASRPVRDSPLHF.

The V call is TRBV13, the J call TRBJ2-2, with a tentative D call TRBD1 (5 bases). The germline V gene encodes CDR1 PRHDT and CDR2 FYEKMQ (reference sequence). The CDR3 is made up of 17 amino acids. Trimming cost V 2 bases and J 5 bases, with 18 bases left between them. The CDR3 nucleotides read TGTGCCAGCAGCTTACGCCTGCCACAGGTACCTACCGGGGAGCTGTTTTTT. The encoded protein is CASSLRLPQVPTGELFF. Full variable domain (remainder filled in from reference TRBV13 and TRBJ2-2): AAGVIQSPRHLIKEKRETATLKCYPIPRHDTVYWYQQGPGQDPQFLISFYEKMQSDKGSIPDRFSAQQFSDYHSELNMSSLELGDSALYFCASSLRLPQVPTGELFFGEGSRLTVL.

This chain uses TRBV3-1 (or the pseudogene TRBV3-2) with TRBJ1-1; TRBD1 is a possible D gene (5 bases). The CDR3 covers 12 residues. The germline V and J ends were trimmed by 8 bases and 11 bases, with 18 bases remaining between them. The germline V gene has CDR1 LGHDT and CDR2 YNNKEL (reference sequence). The CDR3 DNA reads as TGTGCCAGCGGGGCCTCCTCCCGCCTCGCTTTCTTT. This encodes CASGASSRLAFF.

The DNA for the CDR3 is TGTGCCATCAGTGATACGGACAATGAGCAGTTCTTC. The encoded protein is CAISDTDNEQFF. This chain uses TRBV10-3 with TRBJ2-1; D unclear. Germline V lookup: CDR1 ENHRY, CDR2 SYGVKD. The CDR3 totals 12 residues. The germline V and J ends were trimmed by 3 bases and 5 bases, with 5 bases remaining between them.

The chain uses TRBV5-1 and TRBJ1-2, with unresolved D. Trimming removed 2 bases from V and 2 bases from J, with 7 bases in between. The CDR3 loop spans 13 amino acids. The V gene's germline CDR1 is SGHRS and CDR2 YFSETQ. In DNA form, the CDR3 reads TGCGCCAGCAGCTTTGGGCAGAACTATGGCTACACCTTC. It encodes CASSFGQNYGYTF.

This clone appeared once. The rearrangement joins TRBV10-2 to TRBJ1-2; D is possibly TRBD1 (6 bases). Per the germline V gene, CDR1 is WSHSY and CDR2 is SAAADI. The V gene lost 4 bases and the J gene lost 6 bases, with 12 bases spanning the gap. This CDR3 contains 13 residues. The CDR3 loop reads CASSGQDIDGYTF. CDR3 nucleotides: TGCGCCAGCAGTGGACAGGACATCGATGGCTACACCTTC.

The rearrangement joins TRBV2 to TRBJ1-2, with 10 bases identical to TRBD1. The CDR3 runs 21 residues. Trimming at V came to 0 bases and at J to 0 bases, leaving 16 bases not matched to a gene. Germline loops: CDR1 SNHLY, CDR2 FYNNEI. The CDR3 nucleotides read TGTGCCAGCAGTGAAGCGCTTAATTGGCCGGGACAGGGGTTCTCTAACTATGGCTACACCTTC. This translates into CASSEALNWPGQGFSNYGYTF. The full variable domain, rest sourced from reference TRBV2 and TRBJ1-2, is EPEVTQTPSHQVTQMGQEVILRCVPISNHLYFYWYRQILGQKVEFLVSFYNNEISEKSEIFDDQFSVERPDGSNFTLKIRSTKLEDSAMYFCASSEALNWPGQGFSNYGYTFGSGTRLTVV.

CDR3 nucleotide sequence: TGTGCCAGCAGCGCCCAGGGACTAGCGGGTTACGAGCAGTACTTC. It translates to CASSAQGLAGYEQYF. The genes are TRBV7-2 and TRBJ2-7; TRBD2 matches at 12 bases. CDR1 SGHTA and CDR2 FQGNSA come from the germline V gene. CDR3 size: 15 residues. V lost 5 bases to trimming and J lost 4 bases; unmatched junction nucleotides: 6.

This chain links TRBV19 with TRBJ2-5; a possible D gene is TRBD1 (6 bases). The length of the CDR3 is 15 residues. Per germline, CDR1 LNHDA and CDR2 SQIVND (reference sequence). Between the trimmed V and J ends, which lost 7 bases and 4 bases, there was a span of 19 bases. CDR3 coding DNA: TGTGCCAGTATCAACCACAGGGCCCGGGTAGAGACCCAGTACTTC. Amino acids: CASINHRARVETQYF.

The chain has TRBV6-4 and TRBJ2-7; TRBD2 matches at 9 bases. The CDR3 totals 14 residues. V lost 3 bases and J lost 0; bases outside the gene matches: 0. Germline CDR1 reads MRHNA; CDR2 reads SNTAGT. CDR3 in amino acids: CASSEREGSYEQYF. The DNA of the CDR3 is TGTGCCAGCAGTGAGCGGGAGGGCTCCTACGAGCAGTACTTC.

This rearrangement joins TRBV7-9 to TRBJ1-1; 7 bases match TRBD1. The V gene end was trimmed by 3 bases and the J gene end by 0 bases; junction bases not matched to a gene: 7. Germline lookup yields CDR1 SEHNR and CDR2 FQNEAQ (reference sequence). The CDR3 contains 16 residues. The CDR3 nucleotides read TGTGCCAGCAGCTTTCCGAACAGGGGCTTGAACACTGAAGCTTTCTTT. Its translation: CASSFPNRGLNTEAFF.

The chain is built from TRBV6-5 and TRBJ1-1, with TRBD1 as a possible D gene (5 bases). CDR3 length: 12 residues. V lost 8 bases, J lost 3 bases, and 10 bases lay in between. From germline, CDR1 is MNHEY and CDR2 SVGAGI. CDR3 nucleotides: TGTGCCAGCGGGGAGGGGTACACTGAAGCTTTCTTT. Translating gives CASGEGYTEAFF.

CDR3 loop: CASSWTSGGSQETQYF. The CDR3 DNA is TGTGCCAGCAGTTGGACTAGCGGGGGGTCACAAGAGACCCAGTACTTC. The chain couples TRBV11-2 to TRBJ2-5, with 14 positions matching TRBD2. The J segment lost 2 bases and the V segment lost 6 bases, leaving 5 bases of the junction unmatched. The CDR3 sequence is 16 residues long. CDR1 is SGHAT, CDR2 FQNNGV, per germline.

The chain couples TRBV19 to TRBJ2-1, with 7 bases identical to TRBD1. Germline V gives CDR1 LNHDA, CDR2 SQIVND (reference sequence). The CDR3 is 15 amino acids. V trimming: 3 bases; J trimming: 7 bases; junction bases outside the gene matches: 9. The CDR3 reads CASSMGSRGQNEQFF. Written as DNA, the CDR3 is TGTGCCAGTAGTATGGGAAGTAGGGGGCAGAATGAGCAGTTCTTC.

The J gene is TRBJ2-1, the V gene TRBV18, with D perhaps TRBD2 (5 bases). The CDR3 is 15 amino acids. Trimming took 2 bases from V and 2 from J, leaving 10 bases between them. Germline V lookup: CDR1 KGHSH, CDR2 LQKENI. In nucleotides, the CDR3 is TGTGCCAGCTCACCAAGGCAGAGGGCCTACAATGAGCAGTTCTTC. Its protein is CASSPRQRAYNEQFF. The full variable domain, with the rest looked up from reference TRBV18 and TRBJ2-1, is NAGVMQNPRHLVRRRGQEARLRCSPMKGHSHVYWYRQLPEEGLKFMVYLQKENIIDESGMPKERFSAEFPKEGPSILRIQQVVRGDSAAYFCASSPRQRAYNEQFFGPGTRLTVL.

This chain connects TRBV7-9 to TRBJ2-7; TRBD2 might be the D (6 bases). Trimming cost V 5 bases and J 4 bases, with 12 bases left between them. The CDR3 spans 13 residues. Germline CDR1 SEHNR, CDR2 FQNEAQ (reference sequence). The CDR3 coding sequence is TGTGCCAGCAGCCCCGGGACTCAGTACGAGCAGTACTTC. It codes for CASSPGTQYEQYF.

The V call is TRBV6-5, the J call TRBJ1-2; D is possibly TRBD1 (6 bases). The CDR3 runs to 15 residues. From germline, CDR1 is MNHEY and CDR2 SVGAGI. Trimming removed 11 bases from V and 4 bases from J, with 23 bases in between. DNA of the CDR3: TGTGCCGGTCGCTCCCTATTGACAGGAGTCTATGGCTACACCTTC. It specifies CAGRSLLTGVYGYTF.

This clone was detected once. The chain links TRBV5-1 to TRBJ1-2; 7 nucleotides align to TRBD1. The CDR3 has 15 residues. V gave up 5 bases and J gave up 4 bases; unmatched junction bases: 11. The germline CDR1 and CDR2 sequences are SGHRS and YFSETQ. The CDR3, as DNA: TGCGCCAGCAGACTATCAGACAGGGTCAGCTATGGCTACACCTTC. This translates into CASRLSDRVSYGYTF. Full variable domain (remainder filled in from reference TRBV5-1 and TRBJ1-2): KAGVTQTPRYLIKTRGQQVTLSCSPISGHRSVSWYQQTPGQGLQFLFEYFSETQRNKGNFPGRFSGRQFSNSRSEMNVSTLELGDSALYLCASRLSDRVSYGYTFGSGTRLTVV.